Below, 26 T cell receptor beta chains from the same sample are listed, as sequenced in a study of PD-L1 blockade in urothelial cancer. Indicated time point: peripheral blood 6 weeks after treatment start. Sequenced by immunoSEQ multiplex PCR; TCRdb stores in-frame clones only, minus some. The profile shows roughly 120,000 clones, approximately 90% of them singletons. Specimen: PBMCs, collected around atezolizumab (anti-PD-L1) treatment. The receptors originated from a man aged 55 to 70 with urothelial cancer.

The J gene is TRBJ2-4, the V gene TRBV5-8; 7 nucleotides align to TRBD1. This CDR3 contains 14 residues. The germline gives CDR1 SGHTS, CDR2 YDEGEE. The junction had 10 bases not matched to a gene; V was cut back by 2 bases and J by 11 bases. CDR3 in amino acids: CASSFSVPQGVQYF. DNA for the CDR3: TGTGCCAGCAGCTTCTCCGTCCCCCAGGGGGTTCAGTACTTC.

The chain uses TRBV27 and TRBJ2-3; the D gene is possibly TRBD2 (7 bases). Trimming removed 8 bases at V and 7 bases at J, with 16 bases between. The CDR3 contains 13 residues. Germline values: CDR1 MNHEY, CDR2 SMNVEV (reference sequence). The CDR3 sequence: CASRRGGENTQYF. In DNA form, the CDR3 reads TGTGCCAGCCGGAGGGGGGGAGAGAATACGCAGTATTTT.

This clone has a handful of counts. CDR3 sequence reads: CASSGGMLTFF. In DNA form, the CDR3 reads TGTGCCAGTTCAGGGGGCATGTTAACTTTCTTT. The chain has TRBV10-3 and TRBJ1-1; 8 positions match TRBD1. Germline CDR1 reads ENHRY; CDR2 reads SYGVKD. J was trimmed by 12 bases and V by 10 bases; bases with no gene match: 10. This CDR3 has 11 amino acids.

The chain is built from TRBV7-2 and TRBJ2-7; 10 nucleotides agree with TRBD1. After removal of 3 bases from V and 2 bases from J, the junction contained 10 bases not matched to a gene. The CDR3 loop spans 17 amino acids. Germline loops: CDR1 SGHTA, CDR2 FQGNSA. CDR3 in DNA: TGTGCCAGCAGCTTTGGGATCCGACAGGGGGCCACCTACGAGCAGTACTTC. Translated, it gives CASSFGIRQGATYEQYF.

The CDR3 coding sequence is TGTGCCAGCACGTCGAGAGCCAACGTCCTGACTTTC. Translating gives CASTSRANVLTF. The rearrangement joins TRBV28 to TRBJ2-6; unclear D gene. From germline, CDR1 is MDHEN and CDR2 SYDVKM. This CDR3 contains 12 residues. V gave up 7 bases and J gave up 7 bases, with 8 bases separating them.

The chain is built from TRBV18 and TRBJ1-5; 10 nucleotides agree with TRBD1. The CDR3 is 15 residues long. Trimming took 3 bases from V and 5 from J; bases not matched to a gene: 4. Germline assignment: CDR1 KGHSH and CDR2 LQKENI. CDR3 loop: CASSPGQGKDQPQHF. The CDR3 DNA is TGTGCCAGCTCACCGGGACAGGGGAAAGATCAGCCCCAGCATTTT.

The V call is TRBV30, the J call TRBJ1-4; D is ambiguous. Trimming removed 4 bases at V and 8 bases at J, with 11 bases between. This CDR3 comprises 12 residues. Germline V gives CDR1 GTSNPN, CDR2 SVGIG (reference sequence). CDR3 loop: CAWTDNVEKLFF. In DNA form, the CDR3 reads TGTGCCTGGACAGATAACGTAGAAAAACTGTTTTTT.

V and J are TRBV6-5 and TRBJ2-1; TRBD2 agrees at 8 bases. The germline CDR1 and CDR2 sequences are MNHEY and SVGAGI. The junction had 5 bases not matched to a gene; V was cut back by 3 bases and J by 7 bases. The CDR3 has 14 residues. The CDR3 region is CASSYGGGYNEQFF. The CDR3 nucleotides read TGTGCCAGCAGTTATGGCGGGGGGTATAATGAGCAGTTCTTC.

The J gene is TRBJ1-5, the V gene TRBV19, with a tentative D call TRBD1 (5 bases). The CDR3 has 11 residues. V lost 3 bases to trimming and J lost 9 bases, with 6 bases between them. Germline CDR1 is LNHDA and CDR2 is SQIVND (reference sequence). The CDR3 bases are TGTGCCAGTAGTATGGGGGGGCCCCAGCATTTT. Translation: CASSMGGPQHF.

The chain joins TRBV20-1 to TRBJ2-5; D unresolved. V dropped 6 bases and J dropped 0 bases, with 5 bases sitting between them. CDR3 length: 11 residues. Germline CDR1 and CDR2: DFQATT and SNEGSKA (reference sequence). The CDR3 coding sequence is TGCAGTGCACGGGACCAAGAGACCCAGTACTTC. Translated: CSARDQETQYF.

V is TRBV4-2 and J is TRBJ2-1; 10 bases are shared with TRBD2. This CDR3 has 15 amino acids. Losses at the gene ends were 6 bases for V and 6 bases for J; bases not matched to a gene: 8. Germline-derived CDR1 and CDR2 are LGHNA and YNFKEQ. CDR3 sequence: CASRGVLAGGNEQFF. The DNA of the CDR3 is TGTGCCAGCAGGGGTGTGTTAGCGGGAGGCAATGAGCAGTTCTTC.

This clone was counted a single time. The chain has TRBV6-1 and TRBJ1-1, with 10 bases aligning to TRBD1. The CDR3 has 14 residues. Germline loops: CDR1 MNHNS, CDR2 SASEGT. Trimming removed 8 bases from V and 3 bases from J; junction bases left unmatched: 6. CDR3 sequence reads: CASDDRGLYTEAFF. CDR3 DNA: TGTGCCAGCGACGACAGGGGGCTTTACACTGAAGCTTTCTTT.

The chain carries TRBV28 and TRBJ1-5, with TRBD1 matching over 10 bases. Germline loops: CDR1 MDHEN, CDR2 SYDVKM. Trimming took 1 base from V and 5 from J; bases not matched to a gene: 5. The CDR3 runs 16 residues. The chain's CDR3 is CASSLSGTGVYQPQHF. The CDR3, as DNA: TGTGCCAGCAGTTTATCCGGGACAGGGGTGTATCAGCCCCAGCATTTT.

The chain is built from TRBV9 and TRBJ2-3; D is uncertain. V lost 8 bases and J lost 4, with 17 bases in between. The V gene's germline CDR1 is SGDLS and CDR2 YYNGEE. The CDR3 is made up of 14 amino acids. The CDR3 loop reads CARALTERADTQYF. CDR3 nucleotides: TGTGCCAGGGCCCTTACTGAACGGGCAGATACGCAGTATTTT.

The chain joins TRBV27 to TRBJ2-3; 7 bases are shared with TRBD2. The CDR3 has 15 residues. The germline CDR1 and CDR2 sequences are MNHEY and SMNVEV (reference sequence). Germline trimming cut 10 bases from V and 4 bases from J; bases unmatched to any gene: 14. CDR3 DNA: TGTGCCACCAGACCAGTGGGAGGGCCCGCAGATACGCAGTATTTT. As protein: CATRPVGGPADTQYF.

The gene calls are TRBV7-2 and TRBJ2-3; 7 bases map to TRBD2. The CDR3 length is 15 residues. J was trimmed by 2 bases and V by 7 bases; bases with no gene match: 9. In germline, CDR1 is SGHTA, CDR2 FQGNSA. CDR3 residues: CASTIRTSLTDTQYF. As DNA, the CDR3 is TGTGCCAGCACCATCCGGACTAGTCTCACAGATACGCAGTATTTT.

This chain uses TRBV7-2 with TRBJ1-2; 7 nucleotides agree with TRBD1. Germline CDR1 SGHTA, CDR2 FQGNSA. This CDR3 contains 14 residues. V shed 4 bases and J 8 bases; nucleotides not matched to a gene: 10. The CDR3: CASSSTGTAWGYTF. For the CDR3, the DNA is TGTGCCAGCAGCTCGACAGGGACCGCTTGGGGCTACACCTTC. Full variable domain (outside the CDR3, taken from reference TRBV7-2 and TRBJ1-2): GAGVSQSPSNKVTEKGKDVELRCDPISGHTALYWYRQSLGQGLEFLIYFQGNSAPDKSGLPSDRFSAERTGGSVSTLTIQRTQQEDSAVYLCASSSTGTAWGYTFGSGTRLTVV.

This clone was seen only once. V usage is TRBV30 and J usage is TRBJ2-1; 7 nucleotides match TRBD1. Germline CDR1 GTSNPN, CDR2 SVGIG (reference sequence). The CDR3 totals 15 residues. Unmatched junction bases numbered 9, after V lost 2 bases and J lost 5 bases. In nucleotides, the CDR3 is TGTGCCTGGAGTCCCCCAGACAGGGATAACAATGAGCAGTTCTTC. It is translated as CAWSPPDRDNNEQFF.

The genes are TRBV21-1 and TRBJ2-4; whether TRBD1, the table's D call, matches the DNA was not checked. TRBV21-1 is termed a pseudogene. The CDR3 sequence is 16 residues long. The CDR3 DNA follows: TGTGCCAGCAGCAAAGTTAGGGGGCCGGCCAAAAACATTCAGTACTTC. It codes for CASSKVRGPAKNIQYF.

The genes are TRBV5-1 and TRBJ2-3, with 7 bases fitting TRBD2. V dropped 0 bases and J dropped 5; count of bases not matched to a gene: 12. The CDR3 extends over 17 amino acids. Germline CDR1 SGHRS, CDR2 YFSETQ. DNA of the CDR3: TGCGCCAGCAGCTTGGGCCTAGCGGAGACCTTGGGAGATACGCAGTATTTT. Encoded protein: CASSLGLAETLGDTQYF. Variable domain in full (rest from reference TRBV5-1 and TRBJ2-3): KAGVTQTPRYLIKTRGQQVTLSCSPISGHRSVSWYQQTPGQGLQFLFEYFSETQRNKGNFPGRFSGRQFSNSRSEMNVSTLELGDSALYLCASSLGLAETLGDTQYFGPGTRLTVL.

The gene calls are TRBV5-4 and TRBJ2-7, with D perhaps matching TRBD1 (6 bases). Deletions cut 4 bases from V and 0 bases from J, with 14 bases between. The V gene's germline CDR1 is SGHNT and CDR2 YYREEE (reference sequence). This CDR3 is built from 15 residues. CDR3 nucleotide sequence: TGTGCCAGCAGCCCGGACAGACTCCTCTCCTACGAGCAGTACTTC. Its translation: CASSPDRLLSYEQYF.

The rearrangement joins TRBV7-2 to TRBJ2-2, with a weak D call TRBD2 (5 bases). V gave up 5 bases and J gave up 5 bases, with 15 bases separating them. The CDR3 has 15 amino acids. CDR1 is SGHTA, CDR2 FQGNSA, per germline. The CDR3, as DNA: TGTGCCAGCAGCCCGAGGGTAGCTGGGACCGGGGAGCTGTTTTTT. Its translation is CASSPRVAGTGELFF.

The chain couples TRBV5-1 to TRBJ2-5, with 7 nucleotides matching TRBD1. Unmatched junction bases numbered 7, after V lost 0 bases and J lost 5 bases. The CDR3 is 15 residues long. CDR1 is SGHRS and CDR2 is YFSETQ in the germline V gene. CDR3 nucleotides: TGCGCCAGCAGCTTGGGTGACAGGGCTGGCGAGACCCAGTACTTC. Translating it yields CASSLGDRAGETQYF.

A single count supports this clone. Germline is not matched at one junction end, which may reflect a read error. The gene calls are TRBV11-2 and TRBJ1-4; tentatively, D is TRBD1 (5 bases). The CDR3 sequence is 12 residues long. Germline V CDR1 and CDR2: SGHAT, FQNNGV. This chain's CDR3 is CASSLAGGKKVF. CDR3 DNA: TGTGCCAGCAGCTTAGCGGGGGGAAAGAAGGTTTTT.

The CDR3 nucleotides read TGTGCCTACCGGACAGGGTCTAAAAACGAGCAGTACTTC. Protein product: CAYRTGSKNEQYF. The chain couples TRBV10-3 to TRBJ2-7; TRBD1 agrees at 8 bases. Trimming removed 11 bases from V and 5 bases from J; junction bases left unmatched: 11. Germline V gives CDR1 ENHRY, CDR2 SYGVKD. The CDR3 covers 13 residues.

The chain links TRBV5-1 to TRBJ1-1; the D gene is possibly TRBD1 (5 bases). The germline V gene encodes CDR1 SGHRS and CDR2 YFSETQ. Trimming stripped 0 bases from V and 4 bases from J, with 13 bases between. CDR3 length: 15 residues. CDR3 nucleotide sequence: TGCGCCAGCAGCTTGGAGGGTGGGGGAGGCACTGAAGCTTTCTTT. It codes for CASSLEGGGGTEAFF.